Presented here are 27 T cell receptor beta chains from one specimen sequenced in a study of shared clonotypes between healthy human individuals. Assay used: immunoSEQ multiplex PCR; TCRdb lists only in-frame clones, some missing. Among a few million clones listed, just over 90% were seen once. Sequencing was carried out using naive CD4+ T cells sorted from blood. Specified subset: CD45RA+ positively selected. The receptors originated from a man between 18 and 29 years old in good health.

The chain employs TRBV2 and TRBJ2-5; D remains unclear. Germline CDR1 is SNHLY and CDR2 is FYNNEI. The CDR3 covers 14 residues. V was trimmed by 3 bases and J by 5 bases, leaving 13 bases between them. The CDR3 nucleotides read TGTGCCAGCAGTGATGGGCTATATTTGGAGACCCAGTACTTC. It codes for CASSDGLYLETQYF.

The chain joins TRBV18 to TRBJ2-5; D tentatively fits TRBD1 or TRBD2 (5 bases each). Germline CDR1 reads KGHSH; CDR2 reads LQKENI. CDR3 size: 12 residues. Trimming cost V 5 bases and J 5 bases, with 9 bases left between them. The CDR3 region is CASSSEGETQYF. The DNA for the CDR3 is TGTGCCAGCTCATCCGAGGGGGAGACCCAGTACTTC.

This sequence joins TRBV5-5 and TRBJ2-5; 12 bases line up with TRBD1. Germline V gene data show CDR1 as SGHKS and CDR2 as YYEKEE (reference sequence). This CDR3 is built from 13 residues. V shed 8 bases and J 5 bases; nucleotides not matched to a gene: 4. The CDR3 loop is CASGTGGRETQYF. The CDR3 coding sequence is TGTGCCAGTGGGACAGGGGGCAGGGAGACCCAGTACTTC. Full variable domain (remainder filled in from reference TRBV5-5 and TRBJ2-5): DAGVTQSPTHLIKTRGQQVTLRCSPISGHKSVSWYQQVLGQGPQFIFQYYEKEERGRGNFPDRFSARQFPNYSSELNVNALLLGDSALYLCASGTGGRETQYFGPGTRLLVL.

This clone has more than one count but fewer than ten. The chain links TRBV10-2 to TRBJ1-1; 7 nucleotides match TRBD1. V dropped 7 bases and J dropped 7; count of bases not matched to a gene: 9. The CDR3 has 13 amino acids. CDR1 WSHSY and CDR2 SAAADI come from the germline V gene. The DNA for the CDR3 is TGCGCCAGCAACCTGGGACAGCGTTTTGAAGCTTTCTTT. It specifies CASNLGQRFEAFF.

J is TRBJ1-1 and V is TRBV7-6; no reliable D call. CDR3 length: 13 residues. Germline values: CDR1 SGHVS, CDR2 FNYEAQ. V was clipped by 1 base and J by 2 bases, with 5 bases between them. The CDR3 is CASSLVVNTEAFF. The CDR3 region has the DNA TGTGCCAGCAGCTTAGTAGTTAACACTGAAGCTTTCTTT.

This clone has a handful of counts. The J gene is TRBJ1-6, the V gene TRBV6-5; D call uncertain. CDR1 and CDR2 from the germline V gene are MNHEY and SVGAGI. This CDR3 has 15 amino acids. V was trimmed by 6 bases and J by 8 bases, leaving 17 bases between them. The CDR3 region is CASRTDPASDSPLHF. CDR3 bases: TGTGCCAGCAGGACCGATCCGGCCTCTGATTCACCCCTCCACTTT.

The sample holds a few counts of this clone. Other DNA variants within this sample encode the same CDR3. The chain uses TRBV18 and TRBJ2-7; D unclear. The CDR3 loop spans 13 amino acids. Per germline, CDR1 KGHSH and CDR2 LQKENI. Trimming removed 0 bases from V and 0 bases from J, with 3 bases in between. CDR3 nucleotide sequence: TGTGCCAGCTCACCACCTAGCTCCTACGAGCAGTACTTC. Translated: CASSPPSSYEQYF.

The CDR3 spells CASSSQGRGLGYTF. CDR3 DNA: TGTGCCAGCAGCTCACAGGGAAGGGGTCTTGGCTACACCTTC. V usage is TRBV13 and J usage is TRBJ1-2; a weak D match, TRBD1 (6 bases). V was pared by 4 bases and J by 7 bases, with 16 bases between. The CDR3 extends over 14 amino acids. CDR1 PRHDT and CDR2 FYEKMQ come from the germline V gene (reference sequence).

To note about this clone: The sample contains more than one DNA sequence encoding this CDR3. The CDR3 DNA sequence: TGTGCCAGCAGCCTCCCTGGGGCCAACGTCCTGACTTTC. Its protein product is CASSLPGANVLTF. The J gene is TRBJ2-6, the V gene TRBV11-2; D is unresolved. Trimming left V 5 bases short and J 2 bases short, with 4 bases between. This CDR3 has 13 residues. From germline, CDR1 is SGHAT and CDR2 FQNNGV.

The sample holds one count of this clone. The chain employs TRBV5-4 and TRBJ1-1, with unresolved D. The CDR3 length is 14 residues. The germline CDR1 and CDR2 sequences are SGHNT and YYREEE (reference sequence). V was cut by 0 bases and J by 4 bases, with 10 bases left in between. The DNA of the CDR3 is TGTGCCAGCAGCTTGGAGGGAACTCCCACTGAAGCTTTCTTT. It encodes CASSLEGTPTEAFF.

V gene TRBV6-6 combines with J gene TRBJ1-5; tentative D call: TRBD1 (6 bases). V was shortened by 11 bases and J by 2 bases, with 13 bases between the two germline ends. Germline loops: CDR1 MNHNY, CDR2 SVGAGI (reference sequence). This CDR3 region has 13 residues. CDR3 sequence: CASYGGGNQPQHF. CDR3 nucleotides: TGTGCCTCTTACGGGGGCGGCAATCAGCCCCAGCATTTT.

In the case of this clone: Other DNA sequences in the sample encode the same CDR3. The gene calls are TRBV5-4 and TRBJ2-5, with D possibly matching TRBD2 (7 bases). The CDR3 loop spans 13 amino acids. The germline gives CDR1 SGHNT, CDR2 YYREEE (reference sequence). Trimming removed 1 base at V and 5 bases at J, with 9 bases between. This CDR3 is CASSLRGAETQYF. DNA of the CDR3: TGTGCCAGCAGCTTGCGGGGGGCGGAGACCCAGTACTTC.

The chain carries TRBV2 and TRBJ2-3; the D is unclear. Per the germline V gene, CDR1 is SNHLY and CDR2 is FYNNEI. V shed 3 bases and J shed 6 bases, with 13 bases lying between them. This CDR3 spans 14 amino acids. CDR3 bases: TGTGCCAGCAGTGAGAAGGAAGTTTACGATACGCAGTATTTT. It specifies CASSEKEVYDTQYF.

The gene calls are TRBV10-3 and TRBJ2-1; 12 bases are a match to TRBD2. In germline, CDR1 is ENHRY, CDR2 SYGVKD. The length of the CDR3 is 15 residues. Trimming cost V 4 bases and J 8 bases; bases outside gene matches: 6. CDR3 sequence: CAISATSGGSHEQFF. CDR3 in DNA: TGTGCCATCAGTGCGACTAGCGGGGGCTCCCATGAGCAGTTCTTC.

The chain has TRBV7-8 and TRBJ1-4, with TRBD1 matching 12 bases. CDR1 is SGHVS and CDR2 is FQNEAQ in the germline V gene. The CDR3 consists of 17 residues. V lost 4 bases, J lost 8 bases, and 11 bases stayed unmatched. This CDR3 is CASSWPGQGAFKEKLFF. The CDR3 region has the DNA TGTGCCAGCAGCTGGCCGGGACAGGGGGCGTTTAAGGAAAAACTGTTTTTT. Using reference TRBV7-8 and TRBJ1-4 for the parts outside the CDR3, the full variable domain is GAGVSQSPRYKVAKRGQDVALRCDPISGHVSLFWYQQALGQGPEFLTYFQNEAQLDKSGLPSDRFFAERPEGSVSTLKIQRTQQEDSAVYLCASSWPGQGAFKEKLFFGSGTQLSVL.

The chain links TRBV7-2 to TRBJ1-5; D call uncertain. The length of the CDR3 is 13 residues. Trimming cost V 1 base and J 7 bases, with 8 bases left between them. Germline values: CDR1 SGHTA, CDR2 FQGNSA. The CDR3 loop reads CASSLERVQPQHF. Written as DNA, the CDR3 is TGTGCCAGCAGCTTAGAGAGGGTCCAGCCCCAGCATTTT.

The chain couples TRBV7-9 to TRBJ1-1, with 8 bases aligning to TRBD1. Germline trimming cut 3 bases from V and 1 base from J; bases unmatched to any gene: 4. The CDR3 is 15 residues long. Germline CDR1 reads SEHNR; CDR2 reads FQNEAQ (reference sequence). The CDR3 spells CASSFTGGANTEAFF. CDR3 DNA: TGTGCCAGCAGCTTCACAGGGGGGGCGAACACTGAAGCTTTCTTT.

The chain employs TRBV18 and TRBJ2-7; 7 bases line up with TRBD2. CDR1 is KGHSH and CDR2 is LQKENI in the germline V gene. J lost 7 bases, V lost 6 bases, and 15 bases had no gene match. The CDR3 consists of 15 residues. CDR3: CASSPQRDSVEEQYF. The CDR3 bases are TGTGCCAGCTCGCCTCAGCGGGATAGCGTTGAAGAGCAGTACTTC.

This chain links TRBV5-1 with TRBJ1-2; D not resolved. The V end lost 0 bases, the J end lost 8 bases, and 11 bases lay between the germline ends. Germline V lookup: CDR1 SGHRS, CDR2 YFSETQ. The CDR3 contains 13 residues. Written as DNA, the CDR3 is TGCGCCAGCAGCTTGGGGGGAAGCGGCGGCTACACCTTC. Protein sequence: CASSLGGSGGYTF.

The chain joins TRBV6-6 to TRBJ1-2, with D perhaps TRBD1 (6 bases). Germline V gives CDR1 MNHNY, CDR2 SVGAGI (reference sequence). V shed 5 bases and J shed 14 bases, with 12 bases lying between them. The CDR3 has 10 residues. The CDR3 DNA is TGTGCCAGCAGTGATCGGGACAAGACCTTC. Translated, it gives CASSDRDKTF.

The rearrangement links TRBV19 to TRBJ1-5; D is unresolved. V was pared by 8 bases and J by 2 bases, with 7 bases between. Germline CDR1 and CDR2: LNHDA and SQIVND (reference sequence). The CDR3 contains 12 residues. CDR3: CASSPRNQPQHF. DNA of the CDR3: TGTGCCAGTTCACCGCGCAATCAGCCCCAGCATTTT.

V and J are TRBV6-6 and TRBJ1-3; the match to TRBD1 covers 8 bases. Germline V gene lookup returns CDR1 MNHNY and CDR2 SVGAGI (reference sequence). V gave up 2 bases and J gave up 6 bases; unmatched junction bases: 6. This CDR3 comprises 15 residues. Here the CDR3 reads CASSYPTGVENTIYF. Here the CDR3 DNA reads TGTGCCAGCAGTTACCCGACAGGGGTAGAAAACACCATATATTTT.

This chain joins TRBV10-3 and TRBJ2-3; D might be TRBD1 or TRBD2, each matching 5 bases. There are 15 residues in the CDR3. With 3 bases removed from V and 0 bases from J, the gap between germline ends came to 10 bases. Germline V gene sequence: CDR1 ENHRY, CDR2 SYGVKD. CDR3 region: CAISDGATSTDTQYF. Written as DNA, the CDR3 is TGTGCCATCAGTGACGGGGCTACCAGCACAGATACGCAGTATTTT.

This chain joins TRBV19 and TRBJ1-5; the D is unclear. Trimming shortened V by 7 bases and J by 3 bases, and 19 bases separated the two germline ends. Germline V gene lookup returns CDR1 LNHDA and CDR2 SQIVND (reference sequence). The CDR3 extends over 16 amino acids. This chain's CDR3 is CASNRWGVGLNQPQHF. In DNA form, the CDR3 reads TGTGCCAGTAATCGGTGGGGTGTTGGTCTCAATCAGCCCCAGCATTTT.

The chain links TRBV19 to TRBJ1-6, with D perhaps TRBD1 (6 bases). The CDR3 is 16 amino acids. Germline-derived CDR1 and CDR2 are LNHDA and SQIVND (reference sequence). The V and J ends lost 1 base and 10 bases respectively, with 17 bases between them. CDR3 coding DNA: TGTGCCAGTAGTATAGGACGCAACAGGGTTCGCTCACCCCTCCACTTT. Its translation is CASSIGRNRVRSPLHF.

The J gene is TRBJ2-7, the V gene TRBV2; tentatively, D is TRBD1 (6 bases). Germline lookup yields CDR1 SNHLY and CDR2 FYNNEI. The V end lost 8 bases, the J end lost 2 bases, and 13 bases lay between the germline ends. The CDR3 totals 13 residues. The CDR3 loop reads CASGGQLAYEQYF. CDR3 coding DNA: TGTGCCAGCGGTGGACAGCTTGCCTACGAGCAGTACTTC. Combining the CDR3 with reference TRBV2 and TRBJ2-7 gives the whole variable domain EPEVTQTPSHQVTQMGQEVILRCVPISNHLYFYWYRQILGQKVEFLVSFYNNEISEKSEIFDDQFSVERPDGSNFTLKIRSTKLEDSAMYFCASGGQLAYEQYFGPGTRLTVT.

The chain uses TRBV4-1 and TRBJ2-1; 13 bases are shared with TRBD2. This CDR3 has 16 amino acids. Germline CDR1 reads MGHRA; CDR2 reads YSYEKL. J was trimmed by 7 bases and V by 3 bases; bases with no gene match: 6. The CDR3 sequence: CASSQRLAGGANEQFF. For the CDR3, the DNA is TGCGCCAGCAGCCAGAGACTAGCGGGGGGTGCGAATGAGCAGTTCTTC.